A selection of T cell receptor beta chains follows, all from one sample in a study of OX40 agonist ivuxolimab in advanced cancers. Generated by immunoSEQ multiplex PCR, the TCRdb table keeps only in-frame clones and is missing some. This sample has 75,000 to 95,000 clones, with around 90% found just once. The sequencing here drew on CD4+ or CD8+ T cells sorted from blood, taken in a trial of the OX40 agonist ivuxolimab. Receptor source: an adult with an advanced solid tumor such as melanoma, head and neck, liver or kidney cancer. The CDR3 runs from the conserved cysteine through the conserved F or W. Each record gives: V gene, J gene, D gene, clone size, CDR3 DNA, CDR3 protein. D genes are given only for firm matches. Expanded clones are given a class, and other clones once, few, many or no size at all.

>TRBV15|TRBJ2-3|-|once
TGTGCCACCAGCACGGAACTAGCTCAAGGCACAGATACGCAGTATTTT
CATSTELAQGTDTQYF
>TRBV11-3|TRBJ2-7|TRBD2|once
TGTGCCAGCAGCTTCCAGGGGGTTAGCGGGAGGGCCTACGAGCAGTACTTC
CASSFQGVSGRAYEQYF
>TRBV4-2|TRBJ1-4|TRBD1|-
TGTGCCAGCAGCCAAGATCTCGGACAGGGGGCACGAGAAAAACTGTTTTTT
CASSQDLGQGAREKLFF
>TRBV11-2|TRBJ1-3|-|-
TGTGCCAGCAGCTTAGACCCAGGGAGAAACACCATATATTTT
CASSLDPGRNTIYF
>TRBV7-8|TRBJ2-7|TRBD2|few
TGTGCCAGCAGCAAATGGACTAGCGGGAGGGGCACCTACGAGCAGTACTTC
CASSKWTSGRGTYEQYF
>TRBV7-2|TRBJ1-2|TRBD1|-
TGTGCCAGCACCCGGGACAGTTACTATGGCTACACCTTC
CASTRDSYYGYTF
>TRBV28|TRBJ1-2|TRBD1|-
TGTGCCAGCAGTTTAGAATCAGGGGGCCTCGACTATGGCTACACCTTC
CASSLESGGLDYGYTF
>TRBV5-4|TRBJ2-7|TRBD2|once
TGTGCCAGCAGCCCGGGACTAGCGGGCAGGAAACTCTACGAGCAGTACTTC
CASSPGLAGRKLYEQYF
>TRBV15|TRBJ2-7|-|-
TGTGCCACCAGCAGAGAAGGGGGTTCCTCCTACGAGCAGTACTTC
CATSREGGSSYEQYF
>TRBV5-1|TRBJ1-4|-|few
TGCGCCAGCAGCGAGACCGGGACAAATTTTGAAAAACTGTTTTTT
CASSETGTNFEKLFF
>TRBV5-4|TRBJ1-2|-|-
TGTGCCAGCAGCGAGGACAACACTCTACACACCTTC
CASSEDNTLHTF
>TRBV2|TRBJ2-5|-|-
TGTGCCAGCAGGGACTTTCAAGAGACCCAGTACTTC
CASRDFQETQYF
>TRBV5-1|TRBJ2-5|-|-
TGCGCCAGCAGCTTGCGGGAGACCCAGTACTTC
CASSLRETQYF
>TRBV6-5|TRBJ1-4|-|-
TGTGCCAGCAGTTACTCTACAGGGAGAGAAAAACTGTTTTTT
CASSYSTGREKLFF
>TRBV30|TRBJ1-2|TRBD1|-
TGTGCCTGGAGAAATGGTGGGACAGGGTCTATTGGCTACACCTTC
CAWRNGGTGSIGYTF
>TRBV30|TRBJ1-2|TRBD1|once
TGTGCCTGGAGAGTGAGAGGGGGCCTTGGCTACACCTTC
CAWRVRGGLGYTF
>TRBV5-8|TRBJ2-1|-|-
TGTGCCAGCAGCTTGGCAGGGCTCTCAGGTTACAATGAGCAGTTCTTC
CASSLAGLSGYNEQFF
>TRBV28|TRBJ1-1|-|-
TGTGCCAGCAGTTTGTCTGCGGGGAAGGCTTTCTTT
CASSLSAGKAFF
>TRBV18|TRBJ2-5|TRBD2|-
TGTGCCAGCTCGTCCGGGGGCCGCTTAGCGGGAGTTCAGGAGACCCAGTACTTC
CASSSGGRLAGVQETQYF
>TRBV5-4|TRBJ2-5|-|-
TGTGCCAGCAGCTTCTACTCCCTCCAAGAGACCCAGTACTTC
CASSFYSLQETQYF
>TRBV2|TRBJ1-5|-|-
TGTGCCAGCAGTGGGTTTGGCGGGGGTGGCCAGCCCCAGCATTTT
CASSGFGGGGQPQHF
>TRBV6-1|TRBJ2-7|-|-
TGTGCCAGCAGAAAAGCCGGGGGTTACGAGCAGTACTTC
CASRKAGGYEQYF
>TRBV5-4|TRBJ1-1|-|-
TGTGCCAGCAGCTTGTACGGGACCGGGGGAGCTTTCTTT
CASSLYGTGGAFF
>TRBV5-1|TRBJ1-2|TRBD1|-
TGCGCCAGCAGCCAACAGGGGTCTGGCTACACCTTC
CASSQQGSGYTF
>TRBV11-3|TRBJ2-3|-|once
TGTGCCAGCAGCTCCCCCGGGGGCGCGGCAGATACGCAGTATTTT
CASSSPGGAADTQYF
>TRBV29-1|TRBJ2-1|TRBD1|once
TGCAGCGTTGAAGAGAAGGGGGCCTACCGGGGCGGAAGGGGATACAATGAGCAGTTCTTC
CSVEEKGAYRGGRGYNEQFF
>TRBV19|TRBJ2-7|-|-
TGTGCCAGTAGTCCTCAGGACGGACTAAGGGAGCAGTACTTC
CASSPQDGLREQYF
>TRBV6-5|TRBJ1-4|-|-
TGTGCCAGCAGTTACTCGTGGGGAACAAATGAAAAACTGTTTTTT
CASSYSWGTNEKLFF
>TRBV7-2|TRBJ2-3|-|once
TGTGCCAGCAGCAAAGCTAGTGACACAGATACGCAGTATTTT
CASSKASDTDTQYF
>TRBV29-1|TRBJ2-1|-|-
TGCAGCGTTGAGAGGAGCGGCAATGAGCAGTTCTTC
CSVERSGNEQFF
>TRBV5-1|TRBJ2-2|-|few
TGCGCCAGCAGCTTCTATACAGGAGGCGGGGAGCTGTTTTTT
CASSFYTGGGELFF
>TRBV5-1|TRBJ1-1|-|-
TGCGCCAGCAGCTTGGACATGGGGAACACTGAAGCTTTCTTT
CASSLDMGNTEAFF
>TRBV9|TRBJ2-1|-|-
TGTGCCAGCAGCGTAGACGTCCCCTCCTACAATGAGCAGTTCTTC
CASSVDVPSYNEQFF
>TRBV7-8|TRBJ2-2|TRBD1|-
TGTGCCAGCAGCTTCACAGGGGGCGGGGAGCTGTTTTTT
CASSFTGGGELFF
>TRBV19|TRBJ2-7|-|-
TGTGCCAGTAGTGGGCCGGGATCCTACGAGCAGTACTTC
CASSGPGSYEQYF
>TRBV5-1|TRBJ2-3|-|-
TGCGCCAGCAGCTTGGCCGGTGCTCCGCCAGATACGCAGTATTTT
CASSLAGAPPDTQYF
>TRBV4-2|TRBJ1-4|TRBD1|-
TGTGCCAGCATGCCCCCGGGACAGGGGGGTGAAAAACTGTTTTTT
CASMPPGQGGEKLFF
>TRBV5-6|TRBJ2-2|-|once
TGTGCCAGCAGCTTTGGAGGGACCGGGGAGCTGTTTTTT
CASSFGGTGELFF
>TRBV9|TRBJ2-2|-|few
TGTGCCAGCAGCGTAGACGGGGGAGACACCGGGGAGCTGTTTTTT
CASSVDGGDTGELFF
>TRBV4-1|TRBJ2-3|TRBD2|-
TGCGCCAGCAGCCAAGTTTTAGTCGGCGCGGGAGCGGGCACAGATACGCAGTATTTT
CASSQVLVGAGAGTDTQYF
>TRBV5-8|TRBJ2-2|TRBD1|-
TGTGCCAGCAGCTACAGGACAGGTTGGAACACCGGGGAGCTGTTTTTT
CASSYRTGWNTGELFF
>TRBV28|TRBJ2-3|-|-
TGTGCCAGCAGCCAACTAGTCCGATTGGATACGCAGTATTTT
CASSQLVRLDTQYF
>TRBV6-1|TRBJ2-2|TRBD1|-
TGTGCCACCGTGGGACAGGCATCGGGGGAGCTGTTTTTT
CATVGQASGELFF